The 31 T cell receptor beta chains in this list originate from one sample, sequenced in a study of T cells in Graves' hyperthyroidism and ophthalmopathy. Amplification yielded TCR beta CDR3 regions, with RNA transcripts as the source. The primer set for the first-round RT-PCR of the TCR CDR3 was HTBI. TCRdb passed the multiplex PCR reads through MiXCR, listing each CDR3 protein once. The sample records about 360,000 distinct CDR3 sequences, around 13% being singletons. Sequenced sample: blood. The origin of the receptors is a woman younger than 30 with Graves' hyperthyroidism.

This clonotype showed up many times. This sequence joins TRBV18 and TRBJ1-4; possibly TRBD1 for D (6 bases). V was trimmed by 6 bases and J by 1 base, leaving 15 bases between them. The CDR3 totals 16 residues. Germline CDR1 reads KGHSH; CDR2 reads LQKENI. Here the CDR3 DNA reads TGTGCCAGCTCCGCGAGGACAGATGAAACTAATGAAAAACTGTTTTTT. Translating gives CASSARTDETNEKLFF. Full variable domain (rest looked up from reference TRBV18 and TRBJ1-4): NAGVMQNPRHLVRRRGQEARLRCSPMKGHSHVYWYRQLPEEGLKFMVYLQKENIIDESGMPKERFSAEFPKEGPSILRIQQVVRGDSAAYFCASSARTDETNEKLFFGSGTQLSVL.

This clonotype has a count of ten or more. This chain connects TRBV4-3 to TRBJ1-1; 7 bases agree with TRBD1. The CDR3 runs 16 residues. The J segment lost 0 bases and the V segment lost 1 base, leaving 5 bases of the junction unmatched. Germline CDR1 is LGHNA and CDR2 is YSLEER. CDR3 nucleotide sequence: TGCGCCAGCAGCCAAGCAAGGGGACAGATGAACACTGAAGCTTTCTTT. Encoded protein: CASSQARGQMNTEAFF.

This clonotype was detected ten times or more. V is TRBV19 and J is TRBJ2-1; 15 bases line up with TRBD2. Germline V gene lookup returns CDR1 LNHDA and CDR2 SQIVND (reference sequence). Trimming took 7 bases from V and 1 from J; bases not matched to a gene: 8. CDR3 length: 18 residues. CDR3 nucleotides: TGTGCCAGTACTTGGTCGGGACTAGCGGGAGGATCCTACAATGAGCAGTTCTTC. Residues: CASTWSGLAGGSYNEQFF.

This clonotype was recorded at least ten times. The V gene is TRBV11-3, the J gene TRBJ2-7, with D possibly matching TRBD1 (6 bases). Trimming left V 4 bases short and J 12 bases short, with 19 bases between. CDR1 SGHNT and CDR2 YENEEA come from the germline V gene. The CDR3 has 13 residues. The CDR3 loop reads CASSSRSGELLYF. The CDR3 coding sequence is TGTGCCAGCAGCTCAAGATCAGGGGAACTGCTGTACTTC.

This clonotype was observed at least ten times. DNA of the CDR3: TGTGCCAGCAGCCGAGGGGGCGGCAACAATGAGCAGTTCTTC. Translated: CASSRGGGNNEQFF. This chain uses TRBV7-9 with TRBJ2-1; 7 nucleotides align to TRBD1. In germline, CDR1 is SEHNR, CDR2 FQNEAQ (reference sequence). The ends lost 5 bases at V and 5 bases at J; junction bases unmatched: 6. The CDR3 is 14 amino acids.

The V and J genes are TRBV28 and TRBJ1-1; 9 nucleotides align to TRBD1. The germline gives CDR1 MDHEN, CDR2 SYDVKM. This CDR3 contains 15 residues. The J segment lost 5 bases and the V segment lost 4 bases, leaving 8 bases of the junction unmatched. This chain's CDR3 is CASSSSGTGRTEAFF. As DNA, the CDR3 is TGTGCCAGCAGTTCGTCCGGGACAGGGAGGACTGAAGCTTTCTTT.

As to this clonotype: This may stem from a read error, because a much larger clone lies one nucleotide away. The chain uses TRBV20-1 and TRBJ2-1; no definite D call. The J call is uncertain, as TRBJ2-7 better fits the DNA end. Germline V gene sequence: CDR1 DFQATT, CDR2 SNEGSKA (reference sequence). CDR3 length equals 14 residues. The DNA for the CDR3 is TGCAGTGCTAGAGACTTGGACCACTCCAATGAGCAGTACTTC. This translates into CSARDLDHSNEQYF.

DNA for the CDR3: TGTGCCAGCAGTGAATGGACGGGGGGTGGCTATGGCTACACCTTC. This gives the protein CASSEWTGGGYGYTF. The rearrangement joins TRBV6-1 to TRBJ1-2; tentatively, D is TRBD1 (5 bases). The V and J ends lost 2 bases and 4 bases respectively, with 14 bases between them. The CDR3 consists of 15 residues. CDR1 and CDR2 (germline): MNHNS, SASEGT.

This clonotype has ten or more counts. The CDR3 sequence is CASSYRLQETQYF. The CDR3 nucleotides are TGTGCCAGCAGTTACAGGCTCCAAGAGACCCAGTACTTC. This sequence joins TRBV6-6 and TRBJ2-5, with D unclear. The CDR3 runs to 13 residues. V shed 2 bases and J shed 1 base, with 5 bases lying between them. CDR1 MNHNY and CDR2 SVGAGI come from the germline V gene (reference sequence).

This sequence joins TRBV5-4 and TRBJ1-1; D is unresolved. Germline CDR1 reads SGHNT; CDR2 reads YYREEE (reference sequence). The CDR3 sequence is 15 residues long. V was shortened by 0 bases and J by 1 base, with 10 bases between the two germline ends. The CDR3 nucleotides read TGTGCCAGCAGCTTGGGCACCCCGGGGAACACTGAAGCTTTCTTT. It translates to CASSLGTPGNTEAFF.

Many counts were recorded for this clonotype. This chain links TRBV20-1 with TRBJ2-7; 10 bases agree with TRBD1. V was clipped by 3 bases and J by 3 bases; unmatched bases: 8. The CDR3 loop spans 15 amino acids. Germline V gene lookup returns CDR1 DFQATT and CDR2 SNEGSKA (reference sequence). The DNA of the CDR3 is TGCAGTGCTAGTAGTATGGGACAGGGGATCTACGAGCAGTACTTC. As protein: CSASSMGQGIYEQYF.

There are many counts of this clonotype. This chain links TRBV20-1 with TRBJ2-2; D not certain. CDR3 length: 14 amino acids. Between the trimmed V and J ends, which lost 2 bases and 0 bases, there was a span of 7 bases. Per germline, CDR1 DFQATT and CDR2 SNEGSKA (reference sequence). In nucleotides, the CDR3 is TGCAGTGCTAGAAGAGAGGCGAACACCGGGGAGCTGTTTTTT. Amino acid sequence: CSARREANTGELFF.

Only a few counts were recorded for this clonotype. V usage is TRBV5-1 and J usage is TRBJ1-4; D possibly corresponds to TRBD1 (6 bases). Trimming removed 0 bases from V and 4 bases from J, with 16 bases in between. CDR1 and CDR2 (germline): SGHRS, YFSETQ. This CDR3 is 17 amino acids long. CDR3 sequence: CASSLDLTGTINEKLFF. The CDR3 coding sequence is TGCGCCAGCAGCTTGGATCTAACAGGGACTATTAATGAAAAACTGTTTTTT.

The CDR3 bases are TGCCTTTCCCAACAGTCGAACACTGAAGCTTTCTTT. The encoded protein is CLSQQSNTEAFF. V is TRBV29-1 and J is TRBJ1-1; D not certain. Germline V gene data show CDR1 as SQVTM and CDR2 as ANQGSEA. The CDR3 is made up of 12 amino acids.

Ten or more counts support this clonotype. V is TRBV18 and J is TRBJ2-7, with D possibly matching TRBD2 (6 bases). CDR3 size: 12 residues. Germline V CDR1 and CDR2: KGHSH, LQKENI. Trimming left V 3 bases short and J 7 bases short, with 10 bases between. CDR3 in DNA: TGTGCCAGCTCACCGGCGGGGAGTGAGCAGTACTTC. This codes for CASSPAGSEQYF.

In its sample, this clonotype was seen many times. The chain has TRBV24-1 and TRBJ2-7; D unclear. Per germline, CDR1 KGHDR and CDR2 SFDVKD. The ends were cut back, 4 bases at V and 0 bases at J, with 9 bases in the middle. The length of the CDR3 is 14 residues. CDR3 in amino acids: CATSDSGSSYEQYF. The CDR3, as DNA: TGTGCCACCAGTGACTCTGGAAGCTCCTACGAGCAGTACTTC.

Points on this clonotype: A much larger clone lies one base from this, so it may be a read error. J is TRBJ2-7 and V is TRBV2; D possibly corresponds to TRBD2 (6 bases). The CDR3 sequence is 15 residues long. Germline-derived CDR1 and CDR2 are SNHLY and FYNNEI. CDR3 protein: CACSEGRGPLYEQYF. As DNA, the CDR3 is TGTGCCTGCAGTGAAGGGCGGGGCCCTCTCTACGAGCAGTACTTC. Combining the CDR3 with reference TRBV2 and TRBJ2-7 gives the whole variable domain EPEVTQTPSHQVTQMGQEVILRCVPISNHLYFYWYRQILGQKVEFLVSFYNNEISEKSEIFDDQFSVERPDGSNFTLKIRSTKLEDSAMYFCACSEGRGPLYEQYFGPGTRLTVT.

This clonotype was seen many times. The V and J genes are TRBV6-1 and TRBJ1-2; the match to TRBD1 covers 8 bases. J was trimmed by 11 bases and V by 5 bases; bases with no gene match: 10. This CDR3 has 13 amino acids. Germline lookup yields CDR1 MNHNS and CDR2 SASEGT. CDR3 DNA: TGTGCCAGCAGTTTTGGACAGGGCTACGATTACACCTTC. It translates to CASSFGQGYDYTF.

The rearrangement links TRBV25-1 to TRBJ1-4; tentative D call: TRBD1 (6 bases). The V and J ends lost 3 bases and 4 bases respectively, with 12 bases between them. The CDR3 is 15 amino acids. Germline V gene data show CDR1 as MGHDK and CDR2 as SYGVNS. CDR3 residues: CASSERQAINEKLFF. In DNA, the CDR3 is TGTGCCAGCAGTGAGCGACAGGCTATTAATGAAAAACTGTTTTTT.

The table lists this clonotype with many counts. The gene calls are TRBV5-1 and TRBJ2-2, with TRBD2 as a possible D gene (5 bases). The germline V gene has CDR1 SGHRS and CDR2 YFSETQ. Trimming left V 10 bases short and J 5 bases short, with 18 bases between. This CDR3 contains 14 residues. The CDR3 loop is CASAEAVSTGELFF. The CDR3 DNA is TGCGCCTCCGCGGAGGCAGTTTCGACCGGGGAGCTGTTTTTT.

This clonotype was recorded many times. The chain carries TRBV5-6 and TRBJ2-1; 12 nucleotides agree with TRBD2. V dropped 2 bases and J dropped 2; count of bases not matched to a gene: 2. The CDR3 length is 16 residues. CDR1 and CDR2 (germline): SGHDT, YYEEEE. CDR3 loop: CASSLLAGGTYNEQFF. The CDR3 nucleotides read TGTGCCAGCAGCTTACTAGCGGGAGGTACCTACAATGAGCAGTTCTTC. The complete variable domain, with remaining parts taken from reference TRBV5-6 and TRBJ2-1, reads DAGVTQSPTHLIKTRGQQVTLRCSPKSGHDTVSWYQQALGQGPQFIFQYYEEEERQRGNFPDRFSGHQFPNYSSELNVNALLLGDSALYLCASSLLAGGTYNEQFFGPGTRLTVL.

The chain is built from TRBV9 and TRBJ2-1, with 9 nucleotides matching TRBD2. The CDR3 is 16 amino acids. Germline V CDR1 and CDR2: SGDLS, YYNGEE. V trimming: 6 bases; J trimming: 1 base; junction bases outside the gene matches: 8. The CDR3 protein is CASTPRAGGSYNEQFF. The CDR3 coding sequence is TGTGCCAGCACCCCGAGGGCGGGGGGGTCCTACAATGAGCAGTTCTTC.

In this sample, this clonotype turned up many times. J is TRBJ2-7 and V is TRBV20-1; maybe TRBD1 (6 bases). The V and J ends lost 1 base and 6 bases respectively, with 13 bases between them. The CDR3 contains 13 residues. CDR1 and CDR2 from the germline V gene are DFQATT and SNEGSKA (reference sequence). The CDR3 nucleotides read TGCAGTGCTAGAGTCGGACAGAAGGGCGAGCAGTACTTC. Translated: CSARVGQKGEQYF.

This clonotype was picked up a small number of times. The chain employs TRBV9 and TRBJ2-1; the match to TRBD2 covers 9 bases. J gave up 8 bases and V 4 bases, and 13 bases lay outside the gene matches. CDR1 SGDLS and CDR2 YYNGEE come from the germline V gene. The CDR3 is 16 residues long. CDR3 sequence reads: CASSHSGGPSWDEQFF. CDR3 nucleotides: TGTGCCAGCAGCCACAGCGGGGGGCCTTCCTGGGATGAGCAGTTCTTC.

V gene TRBV29-1 combines with J gene TRBJ1-2; no definite D call. Germline loops: CDR1 SQVTM, CDR2 ANQGSEA. V lost 4 bases to trimming and J lost 8 bases, with 11 bases between them. The length of the CDR3 is 11 residues. This CDR3 reads CSVVVDWGYTF. The CDR3 coding sequence is TGCAGCGTTGTAGTAGACTGGGGCTACACCTTC.

This clonotype was observed at least ten times. The chain is built from TRBV6-5 and TRBJ1-1; D unresolved. V lost 0 bases and J 7 bases, leaving 12 bases between the germline ends. CDR3 length: 14 amino acids. Germline V gene sequence: CDR1 MNHEY, CDR2 SVGAGI. CDR3 residues: CASSYSERVVEAFF. In DNA form, the CDR3 reads TGTGCCAGCAGTTACTCGGAACGGGTTGTTGAAGCTTTCTTT.

This clonotype has a count of ten or more. J is TRBJ1-1 and V is TRBV11-1, with D perhaps TRBD1 (5 bases). The CDR3 has 14 residues. V lost 6 bases to trimming and J lost 4 bases, with 15 bases between them. The germline V gene has CDR1 SGHAT and CDR2 FQDESV (reference sequence). CDR3 in amino acids: CASSFFPGGTEAFF. The CDR3 bases are TGTGCCAGCAGTTTCTTCCCGGGGGGCACTGAAGCTTTCTTT.

The V and J genes are TRBV5-8 and TRBJ2-1, with TRBD2 matching 9 bases. Germline assignment: CDR1 SGHTS and CDR2 YDEGEE. J was trimmed by 7 bases and V by 7 bases; bases with no gene match: 12. The CDR3 covers 15 residues. CDR3 loop: CASEIGLANPNEQFF. The CDR3 nucleotides read TGTGCCAGCGAGATCGGACTAGCGAATCCAAATGAGCAGTTCTTC.

Ten or more counts support this clonotype. The chain recombines TRBV27 with TRBJ2-7; weak D call: TRBD1 (6 bases). The germline V and J ends were trimmed by 7 bases and 2 bases, with 15 bases remaining between them. The CDR3 has 14 residues. Germline CDR1 reads MNHEY; CDR2 reads SMNVEV (reference sequence). CDR3 region: CASKTGTITYEQYF. The CDR3 DNA is TGTGCCAGCAAAACCGGGACAATTACCTACGAGCAGTACTTC.

Details on this clonotype: Since a much larger clone is just one base distant, this may be a read error. No conserved phenylalanine or tryptophan ends this CDR3, so it is likely a read error. The V call is TRBV2, the J call TRBJ1-1; D gene unclear. The CDR3 runs to 12 residues. Germline V gives CDR1 SNHLY, CDR2 FYNNEI. The chain's CDR3 is CASCEKNTEAFL. The CDR3 bases are TGTGCCAGCTGTGAGAAAAACACTGAAGCTTTCCTT.

This clonotype has only a few counts. The V gene is TRBV4-2, the J gene TRBJ1-6; no definite D call. The CDR3 contains 13 residues. V gave up 0 bases and J gave up 10 bases, with 7 bases separating them. Germline V gene lookup returns CDR1 LGHNA and CDR2 YNFKEQ. CDR3 DNA sequence: TGTGCCAGCAGCCAAGAAGGAGAGTCACCCCTCCACTTT. It encodes CASSQEGESPLHF.